This TCR beta chain was sequenced for a study of cytomegalovirus exposure and HLA in healthy donors (TCRdb year 2017). Notes on the research overall: In an earlier analysis of some 550 of the donors, about 260 Gb of sequence data and just under 120 million unique TCR beta sequences from 150 million to 200 million T cells were reported. Because of strong linkage in the cohort, roughly five DR-DQ haplotypes were treated as single units for association and clustering. The number of donors typed differed by locus, with 629-630 for A, B, C, DRB1 and DQB1, approximately 500 for DQA1, over 600 for DPA1, and about 450 for DPB1. To study patterns of TCR occurrence, a later analysis re-analyzed previously published TCR beta repertoires from under 750 donors and added high-resolution HLA genotyping. High-throughput TCR immunosequencing, statistical association of individual TCRs with disease status, and machine learning were combined to predict cytomegalovirus infection status. To decide whether each TCR beta V gene segment behaved as functional or pseudogenic, an earlier analysis of some 580 of the donors relied on high-throughput TCR beta sequencing. HLA typing covered class I and class II loci at four-digit resolution. All discovery cohort repertoires had been generated on a single sequencing platform. Donor age, sex, ethnicity and CMV serostatus were compiled together with the repertoire data. The T cell repertoires of 666 subjects were profiled by immunosequencing and related to cytomegalovirus serostatus. The study was designed to test whether signatures of past pathogen exposure could be identified by cataloging public T cell receptors. Rather than using new phenotypic data, the later analysis identified candidate immune exposures from TCR beta sequences and from how often those sequences occurred across donors. Among over 350 genotyped donors of the cohort, an average of roughly 240,000 unique TCR beta nucleotide sequences were sequenced per donor, roughly a sixth of them non-productive. A later genetic analysis used genome-wide SNP genotypes for about three fifths of the roughly 700 donors, treating that subset as a discovery cohort. An early release covering roughly 640 HLA-typed donors comprised around 300 gigabases of sequencing data and approximately 80 million unique TCR sequences. Of the 398 genotyped donors, approximately 80% fell in the genetic ancestry cluster associated with self-reported Caucasian donors. A separate validation cohort of 100 to 150 different subjects was used in addition to the 666-subject first cohort. The full study reports these points: The classifier was reported to diagnose cytomegalovirus status with high specificity and sensitivity in both the original and validation cohorts. The sequencing pipeline was judged likely to have produced a cluster of highly shared sequence variants as a technical artifact. Across donors, most TCR sequences were observed very rarely, whereas some public TCRs were present in many individuals. The only immune exposure information available for the cohort was CMV serostatus. Some IMGT-functional V segments, including TRBV6-2 and TRBV6-3, could not be told apart with the 87-base-pair reads, so those segments were excluded. Strong co-occurrence of HLA alleles, especially DR and DQ, made assigning TCR associations to individual alleles difficult. The study gave a list of more than 150 TCR beta chains associated with cytomegalovirus. Several of the top co-occurrence clusters appeared to be linked to parvovirus B19, influenza, CMV and Epstein-Barr virus, according to a later analysis. Correlated functional status among segregating V segments might reflect linkage disequilibrium, but an unknown experimental factor could not be ruled out. The authors suggested that the approach could potentially be generalized to other disease states and immunological phenotypes. The earlier analysis of 587 of the donors excluded about 16 rarely observed V segments, including chromosome 9 orphons, because counts were too low. In a later genetic analysis, fewer N-insertions in productive TCRs were reported among donors in an Asian-associated ancestry cluster than the approximately 670-donor mean. A further reported finding was that TCR beta sequences accurately predicted the HLA-A and HLA-B alleles for most subjects in the first cohort. HLA typing was unavailable for some donors at each locus, so association tests used only the typed subset. In vitro tests confirmed that three of the cytomegalovirus-associated TCR beta chains recognize cytomegalovirus antigens. Compared with equally common non-associated chains, HLA-associated TCR beta chains in a later analysis were more clonally expanded and had lower generation probabilities. Most CMV-associated TCR beta chains appeared to be HLA-restricted in a later analysis, and the HLA associations seemed to be driven largely by CMV exposure. An association between a missense DCLRE1C variant and V-gene and J-gene trimming of TCR beta chains was found in a later genetic analysis and replicated in an independent cohort. Broadly in line with IMGT annotations, most TCR beta V segments showed up in productive rearrangements about 87% or about 30% of the time in an earlier analysis of roughly 590 of the donors. Specific HLA alleles were associated with 15,000 to 20,000 TCR beta sequences at a false discovery rate of 0.05 in a later analysis. In a later analysis, the rate of TCR association differed among HLA loci, with DRB1 alleles having the most associated TCRs and HLA-C alleles having the fewest. The presence/absence analyses assumed that sequencing depth was roughly uniform across donors, and that assumption may not be true. Only TCR beta chains were sequenced in this cohort, and the absence of alpha or paired-chain data limited detectable features.

Regarding this clone: Its antigen remains undetermined. Base qualities were left out, and no much larger clone turns up one base away.

Spanning cysteine to phenylalanine, the CDR3 consists of 16 amino acids. Only CDR3 DNA is held: 48 bases, read in frame from base 1. V gives up 2 bases and J gives up 2 bases, and the segment between their germline ends measures 16 bases. Taken from the germline V gene, the CDR1 and CDR2 loops are MGHRA and YSYEKL. The cohort consisted of approximately 690 healthy bone marrow donors. At the time of sampling, all cohort members were nominally healthy, though unrecorded immune exposures were likely present. The donor tested CMV seropositive, placing the donor among the 289 seropositive members of the cohort. Each donor provided a peripheral blood sample, and peripheral blood mononuclear cells were used for TCR beta sequencing. The Qiagen DNeasy Blood Extraction Kit was used to extract genomic DNA from the blood cell samples. Library prep was done by the immunoSEQ multiplex PCR assay. For the multiplex PCR, a mixture combining 60 forward primers for TCR Vbeta segments and 13 reverse primers for TCR Jbeta segments was used. The CDR3 region of rearranged TCR beta genes was amplified from genomic DNA with a multiplex PCR assay. Amplified TCR beta libraries were sequenced as 87-base-pair reads on the Illumina HiSeq System. Per the source publication's procedure: A later analysis counted around 72 million unique TCR beta chains across the 650 to 800 repertoires, and around 9.9 million of these chains were shared by at least two donors. To remove PCR and sequencing errors, raw reads were error-corrected and collapsed into unique sequences using a nearest-neighbor algorithm that merged closely related sequences. V, D and J gene segments were assigned by aligning CDR3 sequences to IMGT reference sequences. For a sequence to be retained, a match of at least six nucleotides was required to both a V gene segment and a J gene segment. Rearrangements were classified as productive when the CDR3 lacked stop codons and remained in frame with V and J, and all other rearrangements were classified as non-productive. Following IMGT convention, CDR3 was defined as the stretch from the second conserved V-encoded cysteine up to the conserved J-encoded phenylalanine. The earlier analysis of 550 to 650 of the donors excluded any sequence lacking an unambiguous match to a single V gene segment. An earlier analysis of 550 to 650 of the donors classified V segments as functional when productive rearrangements were above 56.7% and as segregating when the standard deviation between donors was above 5%. A statistical classification framework was developed to diagnose cytomegalovirus status using the catalog of TCR beta chain sequences. V and J gene assignment, in a later analysis, came from comparing TCR nucleotide sequences with IMGT/GENE-DB human TR gene sequences. Using the TCRdist pipeline, a later analysis assigned CDR3 sequences along with most-parsimonious VDJ recombination scenarios. In a later analysis, every TCR beta chain was defined by the combination of its CDR3 amino acid sequence and its V-gene family, and reads without a unique V-gene family were dropped. A later analysis removed 550 to 700 highly shared, low-generation-probability nucleotide sequences to deal with suspected cross-contamination and a sequencing artifact. A later analysis calculated a clonal expansion index for each public chain from normalized within-repertoire ranks of inferred template counts. In a later analysis, generation probabilities were computed with a VDJ recombination model fitted to out-of-frame rearrangements, and the resulting probabilities were checked against IGoR. In a later analysis, TCR-TCR, TCR-HLA and TCR-CMV co-occurrence was scored with hypergeometric tests, and a repertoire-size bias correction was applied to TCR pairs. To estimate false discovery rates, a later analysis permuted the HLA or CMV assignments 20 times. In a later analysis, co-occurring TCRs were grouped using DBSCAN, with TCRdist sequence similarity added in when clustering inside HLA-allele-positive subsets. Repertoires with fewer than 30,000 or more than 120,000 public chains were left out of co-occurrence clustering, as were about 5 repertoires with anomalous nucleotide sharing. The table comes from immuneACCESS by way of TCRdb, which keeps in-frame sequences with V and J called. Part of the clones is missing from these tables; in studies checked, under half for an unresolved V gene and the rest for unknown reasons. That table supplies the V and J calls and clone size; D and trimming were determined from the DNA. Here the sample has 50,000 to 55,000 clones; around 85% occur a single time. The ten top clones hold roughly 2.5% of the sample.

The chain uses TRBV4-1 and TRBJ2-7, with TRBD2 as a weak D call on 6 bases. The specimen sequenced was PBMCs. The clonotype was recovered from a boy aged 5-17 years in good health and CMV-seropositive. The CDR3 sequence is CASSQRGIGGTYEQYF. In nucleotides, the sequence is TGCGCCAGCAGCCAAAGAGGTATTGGCGGGACCTACGAGCAGTACTTC.